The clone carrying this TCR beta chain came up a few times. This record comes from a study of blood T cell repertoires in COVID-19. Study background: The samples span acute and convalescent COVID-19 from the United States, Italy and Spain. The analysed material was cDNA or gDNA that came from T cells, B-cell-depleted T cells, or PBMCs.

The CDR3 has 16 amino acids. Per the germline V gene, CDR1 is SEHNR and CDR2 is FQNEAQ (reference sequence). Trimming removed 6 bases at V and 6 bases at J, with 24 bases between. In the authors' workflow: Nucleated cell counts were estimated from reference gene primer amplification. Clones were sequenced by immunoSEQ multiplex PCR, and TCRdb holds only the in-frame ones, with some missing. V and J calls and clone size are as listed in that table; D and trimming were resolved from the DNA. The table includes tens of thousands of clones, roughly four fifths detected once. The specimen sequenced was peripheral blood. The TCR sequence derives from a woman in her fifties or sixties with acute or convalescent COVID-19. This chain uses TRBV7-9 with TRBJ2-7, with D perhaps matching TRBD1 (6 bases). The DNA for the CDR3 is TGTGCCAGCAGTCGCAGGGGACCCCTTCAATCAGGCGAGCAGTACTTC. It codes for CASSRRGPLQSGEQYF. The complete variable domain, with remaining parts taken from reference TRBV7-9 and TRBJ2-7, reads DTGVSQNPRHKITKRGQNVTFRCDPISEHNRLYWYRQTLGQGPEFLTYFQNEAQLEKSRLLSDRFSAERPKGSFSTLEIQRTEQGDSAMYLCASSRRGPLQSGEQYFGPGTRLTVT.